A selection of T cell receptor beta chains follows, all from one sample in a study of patients and donors after allogeneic stem cell transplantation. TCRdb re-derived calls from the RT-PCR reads in MiXCR, one entry per CDR3 protein. The sample lists about 960,000 distinct CDR3 sequences; over 15% were seen once. The sequencing sample was made of blood, either unsorted or a sorted T cell fraction (not recorded which). Receptors were obtained from a human donor who was either an allogeneic HSCT recipient or a stem cell or donor lymphocyte infusion donor (not recorded which). It is not recorded whose cells these are; they may come from a transplant donor. CDR3s include the opening cysteine and the closing phenylalanine or tryptophan. D genes are given only for firm matches. Rows may omit the clone size; those that give it use once, few, many or a size class.

clone size: few; V gene: TRBV5-1; D gene: TRBD2; J gene: TRBJ2-1; CDR3 protein: CASSLDTSGIGAGYNEQFF; CDR3 DNA: TGCGCCAGCAGCTTGGACACCAGCGGGATTGGGGCCGGCTACAATGAGCAGTTCTTC
clone size: -; V gene: TRBV21-1; D gene: -; J gene: TRBJ2-7; CDR3 protein: CASSKLKQGLWYEQYF; CDR3 DNA: TGTGCCAGCAGCAAATTAAAACAGGGTTTATGGTACGAGCAGTACTTC
clone size: few; V gene: TRBV6-2/TRBV6-3; D gene: -; J gene: TRBJ2-7; CDR3 protein: CASRDQTYEQYF; CDR3 DNA: TGTGCCAGCAGAGACCAAACCTACGAGCAGTACTTC
clone size: many; V gene: TRBV5-6; D gene: TRBD1; J gene: TRBJ1-5; CDR3 protein: CASSRTGDQPQHF; CDR3 DNA: TGTGCCAGCAGCCGGACAGGGGATCAGCCCCAGCATTTT
clone size: -; V gene: TRBV20-1; D gene: TRBD1; J gene: TRBJ1-2; CDR3 protein: CSARVGDRNYGYTF; CDR3 DNA: TGCAGTGCTAGAGTTGGGGACAGGAACTATGGCTACACCTTC
clone size: few; V gene: TRBV20-1; D gene: TRBD2; J gene: TRBJ2-7; CDR3 protein: CSAGGTSGIPYEQYF; CDR3 DNA: TGCAGTGCTGGGGGGACTAGCGGGATCCCCTACGAGCAGTACTTC
clone size: few; V gene: TRBV6-1; D gene: -; J gene: TRBJ1-6; CDR3 protein: CASTGHRSSYNSPLHF; CDR3 DNA: TGTGCCAGCACTGGGCACCGTTCCTCCTATAATTCACCCCTCCACTTT
clone size: few; V gene: TRBV20-1; D gene: -; J gene: TRBJ1-1; CDR3 protein: CSARPMGELAFF; CDR3 DNA: TGCAGTGCTAGGCCCATGGGGGAACTAGCTTTCTTT
clone size: -; V gene: TRBV12-3/TRBV12-4; D gene: -; J gene: TRBJ2-2; CDR3 protein: CASTSWGNTGELFF; CDR3 DNA: TGTGCCAGCACTTCCTGGGGGAACACCGGGGAGCTGTTTTTT
clone size: -; V gene: TRBV10-3; D gene: -; J gene: TRBJ2-3; CDR3 protein: CAISESARGSTDTQYF; CDR3 DNA: TGTGCCATCAGTGAGTCGGCTCGCGGAAGCACAGATACGCAGTATTTT
clone size: -; V gene: TRBV20-1; D gene: TRBD2; J gene: TRBJ2-1; CDR3 protein: CSADLAGPYNEQFF; CDR3 DNA: TGCAGTGCTGACCTAGCGGGACCCTACAATGAGCAGTTCTTC
clone size: few; V gene: TRBV20-1; D gene: TRBD2; J gene: TRBJ2-3; CDR3 protein: CSARAGTRISDTQYF; CDR3 DNA: TGCAGTGCTAGAGCCGGGACTAGAATTTCAGATACGCAGTATTTT